These T cell receptor beta chains were read from a single sample in a study of T cell repertoires in cytomegalovirus infection. Antigen specificity for these receptors is unknown. MiXCR, run by TCRdb on the reads, gives a single entry per CDR3 protein. This table holds approximately 910,000 distinct CDR3 sequences, approximately 31% found once. The starting material was cultured CD8+ T cells from PBMCs, obtained from culture after CMV antigen stimulation. These TCRs come from a human donor in good health (CMV status not recorded). Some clones in this sample may be carry-over from other donors' samples. The CDR3 runs from the conserved cysteine through the conserved F or W. The order of the fields is CDR3 length, J gene, clone size, D gene, V gene, CDR3 DNA, CDR3 protein. D genes are given only for firm matches. The listing skips clone size in some rows; elsewhere it reads once, few, many or a size class.

16,TRBJ2-2,many,TRBD1,TRBV7-8,TGTGCCAGCAGCTCCAGGGGGACGGTCCACAGCGGGGAGCTGTTTTTT,CASSSRGTVHSGELFF
14,TRBJ2-1,-,TRBD2,TRBV27,TGTGCCAGCAGTTCGGGCGGGGGGTTAAATGAGCAGTTCTTC,CASSSGGGLNEQFF
15,TRBJ2-5,few,-,TRBV7-8,TGTGCCAGCAGCTTAGAAACAGGGTTGGGAGAGACCCAGTACTTC,CASSLETGLGETQYF
11,TRBJ1-1,few,-,TRBV12-3/TRBV12-4,TGTGCCACTTCGCCCTCCACTGAAGCTTTCTTT,CATSPSTEAFF
14,TRBJ2-1,-,TRBD2,TRBV10-3,TGTGCGACCTCGTCAGCGGGGGGGCCCAATGAGCAGTTCTTC,CATSSAGGPNEQFF
13,TRBJ1-5,few,-,TRBV25-1,TGTGCCAGCAGTGAAAACAGCGATCAGCCCCAGCATTTT,CASSENSDQPQHF
16,TRBJ2-1,-,TRBD1,TRBV6-8,TGTGCCAGCAGTTACTCGGGACAGGGGCCGTACAATGAGCAGTTCTTC,CASSYSGQGPYNEQFF
16,TRBJ1-2,-,-,TRBV15,TGTGCCACCAGCAGAGATCTGGGGGAGCTCTACTATGGCTACACCTTC,CATSRDLGELYYGYTF
15,TRBJ2-7,few,-,TRBV12-3/TRBV12-4,TGTGCCAGCAGCCACACCCGGACCTTCTCCTACGAGCAGTACTTC,CASSHTRTFSYEQYF
15,TRBJ2-3,many,TRBD1,TRBV12-3/TRBV12-4,TGTGCCAGCAGTTTAGGGGACAGGGCCCCAGATACGCAGTATTTT,CASSLGDRAPDTQYF
15,TRBJ1-5,-,-,TRBV2,TGTGCCAGCAGTGCCACAGGGTCTCTGTGGCAGCCCCAGCATTTT,CASSATGSLWQPQHF